This TCR beta chain emerged from a study of cytomegalovirus exposure and HLA in healthy donors. Germline CDR1 SQVTM, CDR2 ANQGSEA. CDR3 length: 14 residues. Losses at the gene ends were 7 bases for V and 0 bases for J; bases not matched to a gene: 5. As regards this clone: Its antigen is unidentified.

Study conclusions and caveats: In a later analysis, HLA-associated beta chains showed higher expansion and lower generation probabilities than comparable chains.

Primers: 60 Vbeta forward and 13 Jbeta reverse. Clones were sequenced by immunoSEQ multiplex PCR, and TCRdb holds only the in-frame ones, with some missing. Of around 190,000 clones listed, 75% to 85% are singletons. The sample comprised PBMCs. This receptor was obtained from a woman between 45 and 60 years old in good health and CMV-seronegative. J is TRBJ2-4 and V is TRBV29-1, with 8 bases matching TRBD2. Written as DNA, the CDR3 is TGCAGCGCCCTGAGCGGGGGAGCCAAAAACATTCAGTACTTC. This encodes CSALSGGAKNIQYF.